This T cell receptor beta chain was recorded in a study of blood T cell repertoires in COVID-19 (dated by TCRdb to about 2020). For the wider study: Samples covering the acute and convalescent phases of COVID-19 were provided by collaborators in the United States, Italy and Spain. The prospective study material was composed of cDNA or gDNA derived from T cells, B-cell-depleted T cells, or PBMCs. Subjects who had been exposed to COVID-19, were actively infected with it, or had recovered from it provided the deeply sampled blood TCRbeta repertoires that made up the dataset. The repertoires were made available in a free public database intended to serve as a resource for research on the immune response to SARS-CoV-2. The sample metadata nearly always contained a de-identified subject ID, COVID-19 status, age in years and sex. HLA class I and class II types, where available, came from metadata supplied by the sample provider rather than from assay-based typing. Samples were obtained from the ongoing ImmuneRACE study (first 160 participants) and from 1,000 to 1,500 subjects provided by 6 global collaborators. The full study reports these points: The amount of clinical and demographic metadata varied by source and participant and was provided uncurated.

TCRbeta CDR3 regions were amplified from genomic DNA using the immunoSEQ Assay, a bias-controlled multiplex PCR. In the authors' own workflow: The number of nucleated cells in each sample was estimated by amplification of reference gene primers within the assay. To quantify the absolute abundance of each unique TCRbeta CDR3 rearrangement, sequence reads were collapsed and filtered. For each sample, productive Simpson clonality was calculated as the square root of Simpson's diversity index across productive rearrangements. Not all clones reach the TCRdb copy of this immuneACCESS table, which keeps in-frame sequences only. Checked studies attribute under half of the gap to unresolved V genes and leave the rest unexplained. V and J calls and clone size are as listed in that table; D and trimming were resolved from the DNA. This sample gives about 130,000 clones in total; around 80% of them show up just once. Less than 7.5% of the sample goes to the ten largest clones.

V loses 3 bases at its end and J loses 3 bases; junction bases beyond the gene matches: 10. Counted from cysteine to phenylalanine, this CDR3 has 16 amino acids. The DNA shown is the 48-base CDR3, in frame from base 1. CDR1 and CDR2, per the germline V gene, are SNHLY and FYNNEI. About this clone: What antigen it recognizes has not been identified. No much larger clone is present one base from it, and per-base qualities are unavailable.

Participants in the prospective study were enrolled through a virtual design, were aged about 18 to 100 years, and lived in 24 United States geographic areas. Cohort assignment in the prospective study relied on participant-reported clinical history from a screening survey and a study questionnaire. For ImmuneRACE Cohort 3, a participant was defined as recovered based on two consecutive negative NP/OP PCR tests, clearance by a healthcare professional, or resolution of symptoms. In the prospective study, whole blood, serum and a nasopharyngeal or oropharyngeal swab were collected from each participant by mobile phlebotomists. Over an approximately 2-month period, participants in the prospective study had the option of providing additional blood draws and questionnaires. Blood samples from the prospective study were shipped frozen or at room temperature prior to DNA extraction.

The sample was PBMCs or T cells enriched from blood (not recorded which). This receptor chain uses TRBV2 and TRBJ1-1; TRBD1 agrees with 7 junctional bases. The receptor comes from a woman aged 45 to 65 who had recovered from COVID-19. The CDR3 corresponds to CASSDPEGGGDTEAFF. The DNA sequence reads TGTGCCAGCAGTGACCCCGAAGGGGGCGGTGACACTGAAGCTTTCTTT.